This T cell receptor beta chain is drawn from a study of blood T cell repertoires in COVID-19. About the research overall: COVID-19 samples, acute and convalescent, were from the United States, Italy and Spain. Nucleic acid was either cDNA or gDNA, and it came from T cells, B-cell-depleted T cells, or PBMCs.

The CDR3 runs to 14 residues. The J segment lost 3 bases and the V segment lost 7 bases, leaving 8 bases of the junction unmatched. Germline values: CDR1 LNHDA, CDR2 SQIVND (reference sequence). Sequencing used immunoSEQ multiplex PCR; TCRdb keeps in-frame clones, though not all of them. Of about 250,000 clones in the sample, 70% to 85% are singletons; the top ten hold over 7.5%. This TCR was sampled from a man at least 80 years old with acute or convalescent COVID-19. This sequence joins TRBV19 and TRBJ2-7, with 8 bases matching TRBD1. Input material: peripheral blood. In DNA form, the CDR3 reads TGTGCCAGTAAGAGAGACAGGGGAGTCTACGAGCAGTACTTC. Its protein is CASKRDRGVYEQYF.